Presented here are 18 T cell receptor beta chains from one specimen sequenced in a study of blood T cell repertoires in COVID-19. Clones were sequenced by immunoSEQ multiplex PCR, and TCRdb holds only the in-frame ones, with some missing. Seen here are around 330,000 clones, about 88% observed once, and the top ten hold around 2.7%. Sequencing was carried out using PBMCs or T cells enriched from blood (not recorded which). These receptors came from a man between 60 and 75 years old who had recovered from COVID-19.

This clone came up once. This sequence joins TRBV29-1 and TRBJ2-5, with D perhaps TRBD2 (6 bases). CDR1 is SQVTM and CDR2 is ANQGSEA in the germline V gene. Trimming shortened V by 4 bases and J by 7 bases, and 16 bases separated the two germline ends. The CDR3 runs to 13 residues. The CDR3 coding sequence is TGCAGCGTTGCTTTAGCGGAGTTAGGGACCCAGTACTTC. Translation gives CSVALAELGTQYF.

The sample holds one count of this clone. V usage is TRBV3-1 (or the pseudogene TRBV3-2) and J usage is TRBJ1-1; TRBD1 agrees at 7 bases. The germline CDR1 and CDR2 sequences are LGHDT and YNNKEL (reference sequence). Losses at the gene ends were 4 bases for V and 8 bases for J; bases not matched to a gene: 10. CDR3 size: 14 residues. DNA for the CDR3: TGTGCCAGCAGCCCTCAGGGGGGTGTTGGAGAAGCTTTCTTT. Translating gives CASSPQGGVGEAFF.

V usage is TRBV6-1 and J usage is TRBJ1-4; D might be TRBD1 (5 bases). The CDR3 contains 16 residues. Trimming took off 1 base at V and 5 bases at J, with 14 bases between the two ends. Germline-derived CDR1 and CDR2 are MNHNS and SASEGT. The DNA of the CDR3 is TGTGCCAGCAGTGAAGGAAGGGGATGGGAAAATGAAAAACTGTTTTTT. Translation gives CASSEGRGWENEKLFF.

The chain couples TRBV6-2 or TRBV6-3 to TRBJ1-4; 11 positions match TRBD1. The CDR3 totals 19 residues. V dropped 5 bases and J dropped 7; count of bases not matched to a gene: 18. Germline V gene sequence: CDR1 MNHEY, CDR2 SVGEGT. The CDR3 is CASSPRTGGADGRREKLFF. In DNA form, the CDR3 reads TGTGCCAGCAGTCCGCGGACAGGGGGCGCAGACGGACGGCGTGAAAAACTGTTTTTT.

CDR3 sequence: CASSRTENEKLFF. In DNA form, the CDR3 reads TGTGCCAGCAGCCGGACAGAGAATGAAAAACTGTTTTTT. V gene TRBV6-5 combines with J gene TRBJ1-4; D possibly corresponds to TRBD1 (6 bases). The germline V gene encodes CDR1 MNHEY and CDR2 SVGAGI. V dropped 6 bases and J dropped 5 bases, with 10 bases sitting between them. The CDR3 has 13 amino acids.

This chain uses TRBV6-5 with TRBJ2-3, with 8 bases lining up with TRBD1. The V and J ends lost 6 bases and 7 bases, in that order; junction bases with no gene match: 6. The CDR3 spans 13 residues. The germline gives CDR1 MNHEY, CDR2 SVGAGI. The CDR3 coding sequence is TGTGCCAGCAGAGAGACAGGGGCGTATACGCAGTATTTT. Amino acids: CASRETGAYTQYF.

The CDR3 sequence: CASSDLYGSLAGELFF. Written as DNA, the CDR3 is TGTGCCAGCAGTGACCTTTATGGCTCCCTCGCCGGGGAGCTGTTTTTT. The chain carries TRBV6-4 and TRBJ2-2; D is ambiguous. The germline V gene has CDR1 MRHNA and CDR2 SNTAGT. The length of the CDR3 is 16 residues. Trimming left V 2 bases short and J 6 bases short, with 16 bases between.

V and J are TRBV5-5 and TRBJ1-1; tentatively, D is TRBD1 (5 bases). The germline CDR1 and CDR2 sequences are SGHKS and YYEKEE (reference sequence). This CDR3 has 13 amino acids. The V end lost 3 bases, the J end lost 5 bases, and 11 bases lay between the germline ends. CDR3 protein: CASSSQQVTEAFF. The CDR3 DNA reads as TGTGCCAGCAGCTCCCAACAGGTGACTGAAGCTTTCTTT. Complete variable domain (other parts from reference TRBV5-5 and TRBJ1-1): DAGVTQSPTHLIKTRGQQVTLRCSPISGHKSVSWYQQVLGQGPQFIFQYYEKEERGRGNFPDRFSARQFPNYSSELNVNALLLGDSALYLCASSSQQVTEAFFGQGTRLTVV.

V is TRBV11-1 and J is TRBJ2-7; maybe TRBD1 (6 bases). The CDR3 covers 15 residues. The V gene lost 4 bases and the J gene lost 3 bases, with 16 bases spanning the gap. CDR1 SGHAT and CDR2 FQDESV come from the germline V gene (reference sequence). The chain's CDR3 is CASSSPRTAIYEQYF. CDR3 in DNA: TGTGCCAGCAGCTCCCCACGGACAGCTATCTACGAGCAGTACTTC.

CDR3 in amino acids: CASRESAGANVLTF. CDR3 nucleotide sequence: TGTGCCAGCAGGGAAAGCGCCGGGGCCAACGTCCTGACTTTC. V and J are TRBV7-9 and TRBJ2-6; no clear D. The CDR3 is 14 residues long. Germline lookup yields CDR1 SEHNR and CDR2 FQNEAQ (reference sequence). V was trimmed by 6 bases and J by 4 bases, leaving 10 bases between them.

As DNA, the CDR3 is TGTGCCAGTAGTATAAGAGGGGGCCTTAGCACAGATACGCAGTATTTT. It specifies CASSIRGGLSTDTQYF. J is TRBJ2-3 and V is TRBV19, with 7 nucleotides matching TRBD1. The CDR3 totals 16 residues. Germline V lookup: CDR1 LNHDA, CDR2 SQIVND (reference sequence). V lost 2 bases, J lost 0 bases, and 5 bases stayed unmatched.

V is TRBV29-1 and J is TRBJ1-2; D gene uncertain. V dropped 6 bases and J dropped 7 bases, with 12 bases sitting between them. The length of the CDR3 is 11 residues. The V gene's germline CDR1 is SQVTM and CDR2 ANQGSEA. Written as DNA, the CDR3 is TGCAGCGTACTCCAAAGCGGTGGCTACACCTTC. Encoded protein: CSVLQSGGYTF.

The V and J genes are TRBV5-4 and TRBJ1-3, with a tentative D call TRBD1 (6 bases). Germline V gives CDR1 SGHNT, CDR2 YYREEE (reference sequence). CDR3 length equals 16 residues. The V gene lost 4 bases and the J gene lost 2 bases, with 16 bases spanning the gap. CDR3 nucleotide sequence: TGTGCCAGCAGCCGGAGCGGGGGGCTCGCTGGAAACACCATATATTTT. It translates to CASSRSGGLAGNTIYF.

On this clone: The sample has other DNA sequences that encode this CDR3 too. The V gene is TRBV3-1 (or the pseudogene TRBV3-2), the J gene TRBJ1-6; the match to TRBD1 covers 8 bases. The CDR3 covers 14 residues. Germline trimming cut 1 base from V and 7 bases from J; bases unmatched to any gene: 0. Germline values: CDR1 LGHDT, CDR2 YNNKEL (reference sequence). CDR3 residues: CASSQGQGNSPLHF. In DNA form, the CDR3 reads TGTGCCAGCAGCCAAGGACAGGGGAATTCACCCCTCCACTTT.

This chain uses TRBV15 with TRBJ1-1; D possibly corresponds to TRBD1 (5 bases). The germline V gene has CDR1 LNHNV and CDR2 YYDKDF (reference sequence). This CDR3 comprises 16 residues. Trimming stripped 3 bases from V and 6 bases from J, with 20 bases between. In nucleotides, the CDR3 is TGTGCCACCAGCAGCACAAGGGTAGGGGAAAACGCTGAAGCTTTCTTT. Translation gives CATSSTRVGENAEAFF.

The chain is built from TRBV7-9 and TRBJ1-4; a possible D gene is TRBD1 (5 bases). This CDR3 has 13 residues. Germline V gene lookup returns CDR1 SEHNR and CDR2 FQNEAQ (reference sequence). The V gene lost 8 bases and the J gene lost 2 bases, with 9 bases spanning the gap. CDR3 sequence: CASRGGTNEKLFF. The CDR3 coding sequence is TGTGCCAGCCGCGGGGGGACTAATGAAAAACTGTTTTTT.

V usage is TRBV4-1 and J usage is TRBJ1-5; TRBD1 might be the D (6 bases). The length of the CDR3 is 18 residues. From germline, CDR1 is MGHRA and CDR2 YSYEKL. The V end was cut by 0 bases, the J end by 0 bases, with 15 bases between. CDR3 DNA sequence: TGCGCCAGCAGCCAAGAGAGGTTGGACAGACATAGCAATCAGCCCCAGCATTTT. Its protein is CASSQERLDRHSNQPQHF.

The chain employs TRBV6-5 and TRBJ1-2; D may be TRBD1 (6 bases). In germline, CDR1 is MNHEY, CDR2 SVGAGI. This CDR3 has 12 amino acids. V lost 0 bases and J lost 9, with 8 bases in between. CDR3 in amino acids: CASSYSRGSYTF. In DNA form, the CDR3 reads TGTGCCAGCAGTTACTCGAGGGGGAGCTACACCTTC.